The 4 T cell receptor beta chains presented below share a single source sample, sequenced in a study of a mutant IDH1 vaccine in newly diagnosed glioma. Antigens for these TCRs are unknown. Some clones are missing from TCRdb's copy, which holds only in-frame ones; the method was immunoSEQ multiplex PCR. The sample lists tens of thousands of clones; 75% were seen once. The sample's time point: week 47, end of study. In the vaccine, a single dose held 300 ug of the mutant IDH1 20-mer peptide, along with topical imiquimod. Sequenced material: PBMCs, taken from a glioma patient whose treatment included an IDH1 peptide vaccine. The receptors derive from a man aged 35-49 years with glioma.

The gene calls are TRBV5-6 and TRBJ2-1; the match to TRBD1 covers 10 bases. This CDR3 is built from 14 residues. V lost 4 bases, J lost 7 bases, and 5 bases stayed unmatched. CDR1 and CDR2 (germline): SGHDT, YYEEEE. The CDR3 region has the DNA TGTGCCAGCAGCGGGGACAGGGGATATAATGAGCAGTTCTTC. It codes for CASSGDRGYNEQFF.

The chain employs TRBV4-1 and TRBJ2-5, with D unclear. The DNA end is more similar to TRBJ2-7, so the J call may be wrong. The CDR3 has 15 residues. Germline V gives CDR1 MGHRA, CDR2 YSYEKL. CDR3 sequence reads: CASSQAGASSYEQYF. CDR3 nucleotide sequence: TGCGCCAGCAGCCAAGCAGGTGCAAGCTCCTACGAGCAGTACTTC.

This clone was detected a few times. V usage is TRBV29-1 and J usage is TRBJ2-7; D gene uncertain. With 6 bases removed from V and 6 bases from J, the gap between germline ends came to 18 bases. The CDR3 totals 13 residues. Germline V gene lookup returns CDR1 SQVTM and CDR2 ANQGSEA. The CDR3 DNA reads as TGCAGCGTATCGCCTACCACCTCTTCCGAGCAGTACTTC. Its translation: CSVSPTTSSEQYF.

This rearrangement joins TRBV6-4 to TRBJ2-1; 9 nucleotides agree with TRBD2. The CDR3 length is 17 residues. After removal of 5 bases from V and 1 base from J, the junction contained 9 bases not matched to a gene. Germline V CDR1 and CDR2: MRHNA, SNTAGT. The CDR3 DNA reads as TGTGCCAGCAGTTTATATTCTAGCGGGACGTCCTACAATGAGCAGTTCTTC. It yields the protein CASSLYSSGTSYNEQFF.